This T cell receptor beta chain was captured in a study of cytomegalovirus exposure and HLA in healthy donors (dated by TCRdb to about 2017). For the study in its entirety: An earlier analysis of some 500 of the donors reported 250 to 350 Gb of sequence data and some 120 million unique TCR beta sequences from 150 million to 200 million T cells. Five DR-DQ haplotypes were handled as single units for association and clustering because linkage in the cohort was strong. Approximately 300 gigabases of sequencing data and around 85 million unique TCR sequences made up an early release that covered roughly 670 HLA-typed donors. HLA typing covered class I and class II loci at four-digit resolution. Besides the first cohort of 666 subjects, a separate validation cohort made up of around 120 different subjects was used. Across some 400 genotyped donors of the cohort, an average of about 200,000 unique TCR beta nucleotide sequences per donor were sequenced, and 15% to 20% of those sequences were non-productive. In a later genetic analysis, genome-wide SNP genotypes for about three fifths of the 666 donors were used, and that subset was treated as a discovery cohort. The study was designed to test whether signatures of past pathogen exposure could be identified by cataloging public T cell receptors. Using immunosequencing, the study profiled T cell repertoires from 640 or so subjects and related those repertoires to cytomegalovirus serostatus. All discovery cohort repertoires had been generated using a single sequencing platform. An earlier analysis of some 500 of the donors used high-throughput TCR beta sequencing to judge whether each TCR beta V gene segment behaved as functional or pseudogenic. To study patterns of TCR occurrence, a later analysis re-analyzed previously published TCR beta repertoires from around 660 donors and added high-resolution HLA genotyping. Typing coverage differed by locus: A, B, C, DRB1 and DQB1 were typed in roughly 629-640 donors, DQA1 in roughly 500, DPA1 in approximately 610, and DPB1 in 450 to 490. To predict cytomegalovirus infection status, the study combined high-throughput TCR immunosequencing, statistical association of individual TCRs with disease status, and machine learning. Of the roughly 390 genotyped donors, about 84% fell in the genetic ancestry cluster associated with self-reported Caucasian donors. Donor age, sex, ethnicity and CMV serostatus were compiled alongside the repertoire data. Rather than using new phenotypic data, the later analysis identified candidate immune exposures from TCR beta sequences and from how often those sequences occurred across donors.

Results and caveats for the whole study, not just this receptor: A few of the identified cytomegalovirus-associated TCR beta chains were confirmed in vitro to be specific for cytomegalovirus antigens. V-gene and J-gene trimming of TCR beta chains was associated with a missense DCLRE1C variant in a later genetic analysis, and the association was replicated in an independent cohort. In a later analysis, most CMV-associated TCR beta chains were found to appear HLA-restricted, with HLA associations seemingly driven largely by CMV exposure. In a later analysis, HLA-associated TCR beta chains were found to be more clonally expanded and to have lower generation probabilities than equally common non-associated chains. In a later analysis, the rate of TCR association differed among HLA loci, with DRB1 alleles having the most associated TCRs and HLA-C alleles having the fewest. Because counts were too low, roughly 16 rarely observed V segments, including chromosome 9 orphons, were excluded from the earlier analysis of around 590 of the donors. A further reported finding was that TCR beta sequences accurately predicted the HLA-A and HLA-B alleles for most subjects in the first cohort. Strong co-occurrence of HLA alleles, especially DR and DQ, made assigning TCR associations to individual alleles difficult. Because the 87-base-pair reads could not distinguish some IMGT-functional V segments, including TRBV6-2 and TRBV6-3, those segments were excluded. Most TCR sequences were seen in very few donors, while some public TCRs were found in many individuals. According to a later genetic analysis, donors in an Asian-associated ancestry cluster had fewer N-insertions in productive TCRs than the approximately 690-donor mean. According to the authors, the approach could potentially be generalized to other disease states and immunological phenotypes. Correlated functional status among segregating V segments might be attributable to linkage disequilibrium, but an unknown experimental factor could not be ruled out. According to a later analysis, parvovirus B19, influenza, CMV and Epstein-Barr virus appeared linked to several top co-occurrence clusters. The study gave a list of roughly 150 TCR beta chains associated with cytomegalovirus. Because some donors lacked HLA typing at each locus, the association tests relied only on the typed subset. In this cohort, only TCR beta chains were sequenced, and detectable features were limited by the absence of alpha or paired-chain data. Broadly in line with IMGT annotations, most TCR beta V segments showed up in productive rearrangements about 87% or about 30% of the time in an earlier analysis of about 500 of the donors. The classifier was reported to diagnose cytomegalovirus status with high specificity and sensitivity in both the original cohort and the validation cohort. A cluster of highly shared sequence variants was judged likely to be a technical artifact of the sequencing pipeline. CMV serostatus was the only immune exposure information available for the cohort. The presence/absence analyses assumed that sequencing depth was roughly uniform across donors, and that assumption may not be true. A later analysis associated roughly 17,000 TCR beta sequences with specific HLA alleles at a false discovery rate of 0.05.

The library was produced with the immunoSEQ multiplex PCR assay. The multiplex PCR relied on a mix of 60 forward primers for TCR Vbeta segments and 13 reverse primers for TCR Jbeta segments. The CDR3 region of rearranged TCR beta genes was amplified from genomic DNA by a multiplex PCR assay. The Illumina HiSeq System was used to sequence the amplified TCR beta libraries as 87-base-pair reads. Under the source paper's analysis protocol: In a later analysis, tens of millions of unique TCR beta chains were counted across the 650 to 750 repertoires, and approximately 11 million of these chains were shared by at least two donors. Raw reads were error-corrected and collapsed into unique sequences by a nearest-neighbor algorithm in which closely related sequences were merged to remove PCR and sequencing errors. Alignment of CDR3 sequences to IMGT reference sequences was used to assign V, D and J gene segments. For a sequence to be retained, a match of at least six nucleotides was required to both a V gene segment and a J gene segment. Rearrangements were classified as productive when the CDR3 lacked stop codons and remained in frame with V and J, and all other rearrangements were classified as non-productive. Following IMGT convention, CDR3 was defined as the stretch from the second conserved V-encoded cysteine up to the conserved J-encoded phenylalanine. The earlier analysis of 500 to 650 of the donors excluded any sequence lacking an unambiguous match to a single V gene segment. In an earlier analysis of approximately 590 of the donors, V segments were called functional above 56.7% productive rearrangements and were called segregating when the between-donor standard deviation exceeded 5%. To diagnose cytomegalovirus status from the catalog of TCR beta chain sequences, a statistical classification framework was built. In a later analysis, TCR nucleotide sequences were compared against IMGT/GENE-DB human TR gene sequences so that V and J genes could be assigned. Using the TCRdist pipeline, a later analysis assigned CDR3 sequences along with most-parsimonious VDJ recombination scenarios. A later analysis defined each TCR beta chain by its CDR3 amino acid sequence plus V-gene family, and excluded reads lacking a unique V-gene family. In a later analysis, around 650 highly shared, low-generation-probability nucleotide sequences were removed to address suspected cross-contamination and a sequencing artifact. For each public chain, a later analysis derived a clonal expansion index from normalized ranks of inferred template counts within each repertoire. In a later analysis, generation probabilities were computed with a VDJ recombination model fitted to out-of-frame rearrangements, and the resulting probabilities were checked against IGoR. In a later analysis, TCR-TCR, TCR-HLA and TCR-CMV co-occurrence was scored with hypergeometric tests, and a repertoire-size bias correction was applied to TCR pairs. False discovery rates were estimated in a later analysis by permuting HLA or CMV assignments 20 times. In a later analysis, co-occurring TCRs were grouped using DBSCAN, with TCRdist sequence similarity added in when clustering inside HLA-allele-positive subsets. For co-occurrence clustering, repertoires with fewer than 30,000 or more than 120,000 public chains were excluded, along with five or six repertoires with anomalous nucleotide sharing. Held by TCRdb, this immuneACCESS table contains in-frame sequences only and omits some clones. Under half of the omission traces to an unresolved V gene where checked; the cause of the rest is unknown. D and trimming come from the DNA, and the V and J calls and clone size come from that table. The sample includes under 150,000 clones, with 78% observed a single time. The ten largest clones take up approximately 1.7% of the sample.

The cohort comprised 666 healthy bone marrow donors. At the time of sampling, all cohort members were nominally healthy, though unrecorded immune exposures were likely present. The donor tested CMV seronegative, placing the donor among the approximately 360 seronegative members of the cohort. A peripheral blood sample was collected from each donor, and TCR beta sequencing was performed on peripheral blood mononuclear cells. Genomic DNA extraction from the blood cell samples was performed with the Qiagen DNeasy Blood Extraction Kit. This clone was seen a few times. The clone's antigen remains unknown. No much larger clone exists at a distance of one base, and base qualities are not known. V trim: 0 bases; J trim: 5 bases; unmatched bases: 5. CDR1 GTSNPN and CDR2 SVGIG are derived from the germline V gene (reference sequence). From its cysteine to its phenylalanine, the CDR3 spans 14 amino acids. Only the CDR3 region is kept as DNA, spanning 42 bases read in frame from base 1.

The sequence derives from a woman in her forties in good health and CMV-seronegative. Material for sequencing was PBMCs. Rearrangement joined TRBV30 to TRBJ2-7; 9 bases in the junction line up with TRBD1. CDR3 reads: CAWSVWDRVDEQYF. In nucleotides, the sequence is TGTGCCTGGAGTGTATGGGACAGGGTAGACGAGCAGTACTTC.